Shown below are 16 T cell receptor beta chains from a single sample sequenced in a study of T cells in Graves' hyperthyroidism and ophthalmopathy. There were TCR beta CDR3 regions amplified from RNA transcripts. First-round RT-PCR targeting the TCR CDR3 was performed with the HTBI primer set. From the multiplex PCR reads, TCRdb called clonotypes with MiXCR, one entry per CDR3 protein. The data show more than 250,000 distinct CDR3 sequences, approximately 14% seen once. Sequenced material: blood. These receptors were taken from a woman aged 45-65 years with Graves' hyperthyroidism that later progressed to Graves' ophthalmopathy.

The genes are TRBV25-1 and TRBJ1-2, with D perhaps matching TRBD1 (6 bases). Germline V CDR1 and CDR2: MGHDK, SYGVNS. V was clipped by 4 bases and J by 5 bases, with 23 bases between them. The CDR3 sequence is 17 residues long. In DNA, the CDR3 is TGTGCCAGCAGTGTCCTTGGGGGGGGGCAGGTGGAATATGGCTACACCTTC. This sequence encodes CASSVLGGGQVEYGYTF.

The sample holds many counts of this clonotype. Written as DNA, the CDR3 is TGCAGCGTTGCCCAGGGTTGGGGTATGAACACTGAAGCTTTCTTT. The encoded protein is CSVAQGWGMNTEAFF. This chain joins TRBV29-1 and TRBJ1-1; a weak D match, TRBD1 (5 bases). V was trimmed by 4 bases and J by 0 bases, leaving 15 bases between them. The CDR3 is 15 residues long. CDR1 SQVTM and CDR2 ANQGSEA come from the germline V gene.

This clonotype appeared many times. The V gene is TRBV20-1, the J gene TRBJ2-1, with D uncertain. The germline gives CDR1 DFQATT, CDR2 SNEGSKA (reference sequence). The CDR3 covers 15 residues. The ends were cut back, 6 bases at V and 2 bases at J, with 17 bases in the middle. CDR3 nucleotides: TGCAGTGCCCCCCTGTGGGGTGGTCCCTACAATGAGCAGTTCTTC. It yields the protein CSAPLWGGPYNEQFF.

This clonotype was recorded many times. V usage is TRBV27 and J usage is TRBJ2-7, with TRBD2 identical over 14 bases. This CDR3 spans 14 amino acids. J gave up 5 bases and V 5 bases, and 2 bases lay outside the gene matches. Per germline, CDR1 MNHEY and CDR2 SMNVEV (reference sequence). CDR3 coding DNA: TGTGCCAGCAGTCGACTAGCGGGAGGGAACGAGCAGTACTTC. Amino acid sequence: CASSRLAGGNEQYF.

In its sample, this clonotype was seen many times. The V and J genes are TRBV5-1 and TRBJ2-5, with D maybe TRBD2 (6 bases). From germline, CDR1 is SGHRS and CDR2 YFSETQ. This CDR3 is 14 amino acids long. Trimming removed 1 base at V and 5 bases at J, with 12 bases between. The CDR3 region has the DNA TGCGCCAGCAGCTTGATGGACGGAGGGGAGACCCAGTACTTC. Translation gives CASSLMDGGETQYF.

This chain connects TRBV10-2 to TRBJ1-1; perhaps TRBD1 as D (6 bases). Germline-derived CDR1 and CDR2 are WSHSY and SAAADI. The V end lost 8 bases, the J end lost 8 bases, and 12 bases lay between the germline ends. The CDR3 has 11 amino acids. CDR3 sequence reads: CASGDQGEAFF. The DNA for the CDR3 is TGCGCCAGCGGGGATCAGGGGGAAGCTTTCTTT.

This rearrangement joins TRBV6-1 to TRBJ1-5; no reliable D call. The germline V gene has CDR1 MNHNS and CDR2 SASEGT. Trimming removed 6 bases from V and 2 bases from J, with 17 bases in between. There are 16 residues in the CDR3. The CDR3 bases are TGTGCCAGCAGCGTTAATTCCCGGGCGGGCAATCAGCCCCAGCATTTT. Residues: CASSVNSRAGNQPQHF.

This clonotype was seen ten or more times. The CDR3 sequence is CASSWGGGSTEAFF. The DNA of the CDR3 is TGTGCCAGCAGTTGGGGGGGCGGGAGCACTGAAGCTTTCTTT. This chain connects TRBV2 to TRBJ1-1; the D gene is possibly TRBD1 (6 bases). Per germline, CDR1 SNHLY and CDR2 FYNNEI. This CDR3 has 14 amino acids. The ends were cut back, 5 bases at V and 4 bases at J, with 14 bases in the middle.

The CDR3 nucleotides read TGTGCCAGCAGTTTTACCTCAGACTTGAACACTGAAGCTTTCTTT. The encoded protein is CASSFTSDLNTEAFF. V and J are TRBV27 and TRBJ1-1; no clear D gene. This CDR3 comprises 15 residues. The germline V gene has CDR1 MNHEY and CDR2 SMNVEV (reference sequence). Trimming shortened V by 3 bases and J by 0 bases, and 11 bases separated the two germline ends.

At least ten counts were recorded for this clonotype. V gene TRBV20-1 combines with J gene TRBJ2-1; 9 positions match TRBD1. The CDR3 runs to 18 residues. Unmatched junction bases numbered 17, after V lost 2 bases and J lost 6 bases. Germline-derived CDR1 and CDR2 are DFQATT and SNEGSKA (reference sequence). The CDR3 reads CSARPLAGRDRVGNEQFF. Here the CDR3 DNA reads TGCAGTGCTAGACCTCTGGCCGGCCGGGACAGGGTGGGCAATGAGCAGTTCTTC.

In this sample, this clonotype turned up many times. V and J are TRBV5-1 and TRBJ2-1; TRBD2 matches 12 bases. This CDR3 contains 16 residues. CDR1 is SGHRS and CDR2 is YFSETQ in the germline V gene. The V gene end was trimmed by 5 bases and the J gene end by 10 bases; junction bases not matched to a gene: 13. CDR3 DNA sequence: TGCGCCAGCAGTCCACCTTTTGGACTAGCGGGGACCGAGCAGTTCTTC. This gives the protein CASSPPFGLAGTEQFF.

On this clonotype: A read error may explain this, as a much larger clone is one base away. The V gene is TRBV7-7, the J gene TRBJ2-3; TRBD2 is a possible D gene (6 bases). CDR3 length equals 15 residues. From germline, CDR1 is SSHAT and CDR2 FNYEAQ (reference sequence). The CDR3 loop is CTSSLIFGSTDTQYF. In nucleotides, the CDR3 is TGTACTAGCAGCTTGATCTTTGGTAGCACAGATACGCAGTATTTT.

This clonotype was counted at least ten times. The chain carries TRBV20-1 and TRBJ2-3; 8 bases are a match to TRBD1. Germline CDR1 and CDR2: DFQATT and SNEGSKA (reference sequence). The trim removed 4 bases at V and 1 base at J, leaving 7 bases unmatched. This CDR3 has 15 amino acids. The CDR3 coding sequence is TGCAGTGCTACCCGTCCAGGGGGCCGCACAGATACGCAGTATTTT. This gives the protein CSATRPGGRTDTQYF.

On this clonotype itself: A much larger clone lies one base from this, so it may be a read error. The chain is built from TRBV7-2 and TRBJ1-1; the D is unclear. CDR3 length: 14 residues. Germline loops: CDR1 SGHTA, CDR2 FQGNSA. The CDR3 region is CPSSSIGRDTEAFF. The CDR3 nucleotides are TGTCCCAGCAGCTCTATTGGGAGGGACACTGAAGCTTTCTTT.

This clonotype was observed many times. The chain recombines TRBV2 with TRBJ1-4, with D perhaps TRBD1 (5 bases). Germline values: CDR1 SNHLY, CDR2 FYNNEI. Trimming pared 7 bases from V and 5 bases from J, leaving 14 bases between. CDR3 length: 14 residues. CDR3 DNA: TGTGCCAGCACTGGGGACTTGGGGAATGAAAAACTGTTTTTT. Protein sequence: CASTGDLGNEKLFF. Full variable domain (missing parts from reference TRBV2 and TRBJ1-4): EPEVTQTPSHQVTQMGQEVILRCVPISNHLYFYWYRQILGQKVEFLVSFYNNEISEKSEIFDDQFSVERPDGSNFTLKIRSTKLEDSAMYFCASTGDLGNEKLFFGSGTQLSVL.

This clonotype came up many times. The rearrangement links TRBV3-1 to TRBJ2-5, with 14 bases identical to TRBD2. The junction had 9 bases not matched to a gene; V was cut back by 4 bases and J by 2 bases. The germline V gene has CDR1 LGHDT and CDR2 YNNKEL (reference sequence). The CDR3 is 18 amino acids. This CDR3 is CASSRGLAGGSWQETQYF. In DNA, the CDR3 is TGTGCCAGCAGCCGTGGACTAGCGGGAGGTAGTTGGCAAGAGACCCAGTACTTC.